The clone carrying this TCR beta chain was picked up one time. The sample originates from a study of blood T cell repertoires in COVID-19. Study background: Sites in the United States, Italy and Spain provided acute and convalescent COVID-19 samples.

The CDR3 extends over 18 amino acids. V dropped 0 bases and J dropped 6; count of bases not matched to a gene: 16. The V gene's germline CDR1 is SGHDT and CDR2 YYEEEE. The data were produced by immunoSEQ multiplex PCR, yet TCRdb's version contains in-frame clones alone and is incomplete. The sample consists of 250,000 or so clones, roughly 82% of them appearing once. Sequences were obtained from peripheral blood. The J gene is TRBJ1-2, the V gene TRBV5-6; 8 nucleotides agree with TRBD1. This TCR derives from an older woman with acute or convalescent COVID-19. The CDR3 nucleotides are TGTGCCAGCAGCTTGGCCATAGGACAGGGAAGAGGGAAGGATGGCTACACCTTC. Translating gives CASSLAIGQGRGKDGYTF. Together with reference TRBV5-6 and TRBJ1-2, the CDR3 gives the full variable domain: DAGVTQSPTHLIKTRGQQVTLRCSPKSGHDTVSWYQQALGQGPQFIFQYYEEEERQRGNFPDRFSGHQFPNYSSELNVNALLLGDSALYLCASSLAIGQGRGKDGYTFGSGTRLTVV.